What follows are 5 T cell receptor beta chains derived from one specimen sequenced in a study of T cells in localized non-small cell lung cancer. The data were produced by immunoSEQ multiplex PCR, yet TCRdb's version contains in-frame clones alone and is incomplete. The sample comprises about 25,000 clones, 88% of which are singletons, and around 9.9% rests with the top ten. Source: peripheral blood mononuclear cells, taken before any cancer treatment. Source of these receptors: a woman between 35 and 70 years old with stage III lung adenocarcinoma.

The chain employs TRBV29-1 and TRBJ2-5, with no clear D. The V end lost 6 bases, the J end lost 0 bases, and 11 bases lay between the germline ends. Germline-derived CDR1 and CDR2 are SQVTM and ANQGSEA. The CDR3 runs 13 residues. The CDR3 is CSVLTVYQETQYF. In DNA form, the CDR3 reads TGCAGCGTCCTGACGGTCTACCAAGAGACCCAGTACTTC.

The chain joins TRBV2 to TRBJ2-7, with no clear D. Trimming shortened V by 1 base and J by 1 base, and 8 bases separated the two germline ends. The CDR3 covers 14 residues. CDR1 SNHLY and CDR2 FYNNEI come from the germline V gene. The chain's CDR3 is CASSEGGRSYEQYF. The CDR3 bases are TGTGCCAGCAGTGAAGGCGGCAGGTCCTACGAGCAGTACTTC.

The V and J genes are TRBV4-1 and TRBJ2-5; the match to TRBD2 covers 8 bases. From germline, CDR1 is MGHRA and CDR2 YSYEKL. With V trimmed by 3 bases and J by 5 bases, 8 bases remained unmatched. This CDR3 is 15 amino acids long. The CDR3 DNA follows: TGCGCCAGCAGCCATCCCCAAGCGGGAGCGGAGACCCAGTACTTC. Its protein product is CASSHPQAGAETQYF.

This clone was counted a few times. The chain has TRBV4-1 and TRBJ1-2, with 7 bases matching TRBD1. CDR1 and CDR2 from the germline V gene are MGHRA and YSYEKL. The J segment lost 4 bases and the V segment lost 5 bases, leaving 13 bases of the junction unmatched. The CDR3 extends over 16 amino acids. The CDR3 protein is CASSSRERGGRYGYTF. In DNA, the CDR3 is TGCGCCAGCAGCTCAAGAGAGCGAGGGGGCCGCTATGGCTACACCTTC.

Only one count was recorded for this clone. The DNA of the CDR3 is TGCAGCGTCCCAGACATTAACTATGGCTACACCTTC. Translating gives CSVPDINYGYTF. The chain carries TRBV29-1 and TRBJ1-2, with D unclear. V gave up 6 bases and J gave up 1 base, with 9 bases separating them. Germline V gene data show CDR1 as SQVTM and CDR2 as ANQGSEA. This CDR3 is built from 12 residues. The whole variable domain, remainder taken from reference TRBV29-1 and TRBJ1-2, is SAVISQKPSRDICQRGTSLTIQCQVDSQVTMMFWYRQQPGQSLTLIATANQGSEATYESGFVIDKFPISRPNLTFSTLTVSNMSPEDSSIYLCSVPDINYGYTFGSGTRLTVV.